Listed here are 17 T cell receptor beta chains from one sample, sequenced in a study of regulatory T cells in long-lasting Graves disease. Time point specified: persistent/refractory GD, antithyroid drugs over 5 years with positive TRAb. RNA isolated from PBMCs was used to make the TCR library. Sequencing libraries for TCR beta were prepared with iRepertoire HTBI primers and Arm-PCR of CDR3 regions. TCRdb reprocessed the multiplex PCR reads via MiXCR and lists one record per CDR3 protein. The sample comprises some 370,000 distinct CDR3 sequences, 20% to 25% of which are singletons, and 28% rests with the top ten. The material was peripheral blood mononuclear cells (PBMCs), obtained when the disease was refractory, from a patient treated with antithyroid drugs. The receptors originated from a woman aged 40 to 50 with Graves disease.

This clonotype was found a few times. The rearrangement uses TRBV3-1 and TRBJ1-6, with a tentative D call TRBD1 (5 bases). Trimming pared 3 bases from V and 3 bases from J, leaving 12 bases between. The germline V gene encodes CDR1 LGHDT and CDR2 YNNKEL (reference sequence). This CDR3 has 16 amino acids. CDR3 in DNA: TGTGCCAGCAGCCAGTCGGTGACAGTCTATAATTCACCCCTCCACTTT. It translates to CASSQSVTVYNSPLHF.

This clonotype has at least ten counts. The chain couples TRBV20-1 to TRBJ2-2, with no clear D. The V end lost 0 bases, the J end lost 1 base, and 9 bases lay between the germline ends. Germline assignment: CDR1 DFQATT and CDR2 SNEGSKA (reference sequence). The CDR3 has 15 amino acids. CDR3 region: CSARDPSRNTGELFF. The CDR3 coding sequence is TGCAGTGCTAGAGATCCCAGCCGGAACACCGGGGAGCTGTTTTTT.

This clonotype was recorded at least ten times. Here the CDR3 reads CASSNLQGYQETQYF. For the CDR3, the DNA is TGTGCCAGTAGTAACCTACAGGGGTACCAAGAGACCCAGTACTTC. This chain uses TRBV19 with TRBJ2-5; 7 nucleotides align to TRBD1. Germline trimming cut 4 bases from V and 0 bases from J; bases unmatched to any gene: 5. The CDR3 spans 15 residues. Per germline, CDR1 LNHDA and CDR2 SQIVND (reference sequence).

This clonotype was seen repeatedly, ten times or more. The chain recombines TRBV6-1 with TRBJ2-7, with D maybe TRBD1 (5 bases). The CDR3 loop spans 14 amino acids. Germline V gives CDR1 MNHNS, CDR2 SASEGT. The V and J ends lost 5 bases and 2 bases respectively, with 13 bases between them. CDR3 sequence reads: CASSLGHFAYEQYF. The CDR3 nucleotides are TGTGCCAGCAGTCTGGGGCATTTTGCCTACGAGCAGTACTTC.

V and J are TRBV28 and TRBJ1-5; perhaps TRBD1 as D (5 bases). The CDR3 consists of 15 residues. Germline V gene lookup returns CDR1 MDHEN and CDR2 SYDVKM. The V gene lost 6 bases and the J gene lost 1 base, with 13 bases spanning the gap. The CDR3 region is CASSSQGGSNQPQHF. The CDR3, as DNA: TGTGCCAGCAGCTCCCAGGGCGGAAGCAATCAGCCCCAGCATTTT.

This clonotype was picked up a small number of times. A clone one base away is much larger, so this may be a read error. This chain connects TRBV28 to TRBJ1-2, with D unclear. Per germline, CDR1 MDHEN and CDR2 SYDVKM. The CDR3 extends over 14 amino acids. CDR3 region: CVSSLNLGSYGYTF. The CDR3 DNA follows: TGTGTCAGCAGTTTGAATCTGGGAAGCTATGGCTACACCTTC.

Note on this clonotype: Relative to the germline gene, one junction end is altered; a read error may explain this. The chain combines TRBV28 with TRBJ2-2; no clear D. The V gene's germline CDR1 is MDHEN and CDR2 SYDVKM. CDR3 size: 13 residues. The CDR3 reads CACSLVNTGELFF. CDR3 bases: TGTGCCTGCAGTCTAGTGAACACCGGGGAGCTGTTTTTT. The variable domain in full, completed from reference TRBV28 and TRBJ2-2, reads DVKVTQSSRYLVKRTGEKVFLECVQDMDHENMFWYRQDPGLGLRLIYFSYDVKMKEKGDIPEGYSVSREKKERFSLILESASTNQTSMYLCACSLVNTGELFFGEGSRLTVL.

The chain has TRBV19 and TRBJ2-5; TRBD2 aligns across 10 bases. This CDR3 comprises 15 residues. J gave up 5 bases and V 9 bases, and 12 bases lay outside the gene matches. Germline V gives CDR1 LNHDA, CDR2 SQIVND (reference sequence). The CDR3 bases are TGTGCCAGCCAACAGCGGGAGGGCCCGGGGGAGACCCAGTACTTC. Amino acids: CASQQREGPGETQYF. The whole variable domain, remainder taken from reference TRBV19 and TRBJ2-5, is DGGITQSPKYLFRKEGQNVTLSCEQNLNHDAMYWYRQDPGQGLRLIYYSQIVNDFQKGDIAEGYSVSREKKESFPLTVTSAQKNPTAFYLCASQQREGPGETQYFGPGTRLLVL.

V and J are TRBV2 and TRBJ2-3; D is unclear. V was trimmed by 8 bases and J by 9 bases, leaving 9 bases between them. This CDR3 has 10 residues. Germline CDR1 and CDR2: SNHLY and FYNNEI. CDR3: CASDLPTQYF. As DNA, the CDR3 is TGTGCCAGCGATCTACCGACGCAGTATTTT.

V is TRBV14 and J is TRBJ1-3; no clear D. With 8 bases removed from V and 0 bases from J, the gap between germline ends came to 14 bases. The length of the CDR3 is 15 residues. The V gene's germline CDR1 is SGHDN and CDR2 FVKESK. For the CDR3, the DNA is TGTGCCAGCTCGCCTTGGTGGAGCTCTGGAAACACCATATATTTT. Its protein product is CASSPWWSSGNTIYF.

In this sample, this clonotype turned up many times. V gene TRBV19 combines with J gene TRBJ1-2; no definite D call. Germline values: CDR1 LNHDA, CDR2 SQIVND (reference sequence). The V end lost 4 bases, the J end lost 8 bases, and 17 bases lay between the germline ends. The CDR3 is 14 residues long. The CDR3 DNA is TGTGCCAGTAGTAATTGGAAGGGAGATCGGGGCTACACCTTC. This translates into CASSNWKGDRGYTF.

V and J are TRBV12-3 or TRBV12-4 and TRBJ2-2; D not resolved. V was pared by 0 bases and J by 0 bases, with 11 bases between. The CDR3 is 17 residues long. In DNA form, the CDR3 reads TGTGCCAGCAGTTTAGCGGGCTTAACCGCGAACACCGGGGAGCTGTTTTTT. Amino acids: CASSLAGLTANTGELFF.

This clonotype was found many times. The J gene is TRBJ2-6, the V gene TRBV12-3 or TRBV12-4, with 12 bases fitting TRBD1. This CDR3 has 18 amino acids. V shed 5 bases, J shed 5 bases, and the junction held 10 bases outside the gene matches. The chain's CDR3 is CASSNPGQGAIRANVLTF. CDR3 in DNA: TGTGCCAGCAGTAATCCGGGACAGGGGGCGATTCGGGCCAACGTCCTGACTTTC.

This rearrangement joins TRBV6-5 to TRBJ1-3; possibly TRBD1 for D (5 bases). This CDR3 has 14 amino acids. Germline CDR1 is MNHEY and CDR2 is SVGAGI. V was trimmed by 2 bases and J by 4 bases, leaving 9 bases between them. The CDR3 reads CASSYDSLGNTIYF. The CDR3 bases are TGTGCCAGCAGTTACGACAGTCTCGGAAACACCATATATTTT.

The V and J genes are TRBV6-1 and TRBJ1-1; the match to TRBD1 covers 8 bases. The germline gives CDR1 MNHNS, CDR2 SASEGT. The CDR3 has 18 residues. The V and J ends lost 6 bases and 5 bases, in that order; junction bases with no gene match: 20. Here the CDR3 DNA reads TGTGCCAGCAGCAACCATGCCGCTGTACAGGGGGTGGATACTGAAGCTTTCTTT. Translated, it gives CASSNHAAVQGVDTEAFF.

This clonotype showed up many times. CDR3 region: CASSFPTSGAKNIQYF. The CDR3 DNA is TGTGCCAGCAGTTTCCCGACTAGCGGAGCCAAAAACATTCAGTACTTC. V gene TRBV28 combines with J gene TRBJ2-4; 9 bases line up with TRBD2. The CDR3 runs 16 residues. Germline V CDR1 and CDR2: MDHEN, SYDVKM. Trimming at V came to 3 bases and at J to 0 bases, leaving 3 bases not matched to a gene.

This rearrangement joins TRBV28 to TRBJ2-5; no firm D call. Germline V CDR1 and CDR2: MDHEN, SYDVKM. V gave up 5 bases and J gave up 4 bases, with 17 bases separating them. This CDR3 is 15 amino acids long. Written as DNA, the CDR3 is TGTGCCAGCAGTCAACCTACCGGATCAGTAGAGACCCAGTACTTC. It yields the protein CASSQPTGSVETQYF.